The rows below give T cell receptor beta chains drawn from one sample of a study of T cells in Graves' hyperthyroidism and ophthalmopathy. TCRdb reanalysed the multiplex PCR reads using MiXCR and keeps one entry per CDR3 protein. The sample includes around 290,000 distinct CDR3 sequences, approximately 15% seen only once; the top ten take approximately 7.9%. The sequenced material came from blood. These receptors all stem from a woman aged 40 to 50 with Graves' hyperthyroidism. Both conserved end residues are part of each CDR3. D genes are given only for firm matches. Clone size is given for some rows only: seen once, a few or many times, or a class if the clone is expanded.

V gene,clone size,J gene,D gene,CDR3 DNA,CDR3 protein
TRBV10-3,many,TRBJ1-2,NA,TGTGCCACACAACGTGGGACCGAAACTTTACAGCACTATGGCTACACCTTC,CATQRGTETLQHYGYTF
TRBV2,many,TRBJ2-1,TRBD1,TGTGCCAGCAACCGGGACAGGGTGGATGAGCAGTTCTTC,CASNRDRVDEQFF
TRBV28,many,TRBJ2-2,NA,TGTGCCAGCAGTATTGGAACCGGGGAGCTGTTTTTT,CASSIGTGELFF
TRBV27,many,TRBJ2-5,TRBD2,TGTGCCAGCAGTTTAGGCGGGAGTGTGGGGGAGACCCAGTACTTC,CASSLGGSVGETQYF
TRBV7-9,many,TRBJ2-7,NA,TGTGCCAGCCAGCCCGTTGCGGCCTACGAGCAGTACTTC,CASQPVAAYEQYF
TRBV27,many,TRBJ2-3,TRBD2,TGTGCCAGCAGTTTGTGGGGGGGGGATACGCAGTATTTT,CASSLWGGDTQYF
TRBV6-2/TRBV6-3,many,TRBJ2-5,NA,TGTGCCAGCAGAATACAGGGACTTCGGCTGGAGACCCAGTACTTC,CASRIQGLRLETQYF
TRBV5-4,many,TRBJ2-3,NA,TGTGCCAGCAACTTTGGGACAGATACGCAGTATTTT,CASNFGTDTQYF
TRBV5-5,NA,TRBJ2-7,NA,TGTGCCAGCAGCTTGTTTGCTGTGGGGATCGACGAGCAGTACTTC,CASSLFAVGIDEQYF
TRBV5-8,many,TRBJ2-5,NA,TGTGCCAGCAGCCGCATACGGACCGGACAAGAGACCCAGTACTTC,CASSRIRTGQETQYF
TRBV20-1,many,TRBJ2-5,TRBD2,TGCAGTGCTAGTCCCAGACTAGCGGAGTTACGGCAAGAGACCCAGTACTTC,CSASPRLAELRQETQYF
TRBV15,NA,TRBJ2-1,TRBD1,TGTGCCACCAGCAGAACACCGGGACAGGGTTCCAATGAGCAGTTCTTC,CATSRTPGQGSNEQFF
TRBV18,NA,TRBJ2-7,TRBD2,TGTGCCAGCTCCTCTAGGACTAGCGGTTTCTACGAGCAGTACTTC,CASSSRTSGFYEQYF